This record covers a single TCR beta chain. This sample stems from a study of T cell changes during pregnancy in multiple sclerosis. Only in-frame clones appear in the TCRdb table, and some are missing; sequencing was by immunoSEQ multiplex PCR. The table shows 60,000 to 65,000 clones, with around 91% occurring only once. The CDR3 length is 15 residues. V shed 4 bases and J 3 bases; nucleotides not matched to a gene: 9. Germline CDR1 reads MDHEN; CDR2 reads SYDVKM. The sample here was peripheral blood, taken in the second trimester of pregnancy. The V and J genes are TRBV28 and TRBJ2-7; 7 bases are shared with TRBD1. This TCR was sampled from a female donor in good health, enrolled as a control in a pregnancy study. This CDR3 reads CASSYRGLSYYEQYF. Here the CDR3 DNA reads TGTGCCAGCAGTTATAGGGGGCTGTCCTACTACGAGCAGTACTTC.